This T cell receptor beta chain was documented in a study of CD8+ T cells in alopecia areata. The sequencing template was cDNA reverse transcribed from extracted RNA. The data were produced by immunoSEQ multiplex PCR, yet TCRdb's version contains in-frame clones alone and is incomplete. Of more than 110,000 clones in the sample, about 51% were seen once. Study-wide results and caveats: Against the mouse data, patients shared TCRs less clearly, possibly for HLA reasons.

The V gene lost 0 bases and the J gene lost 5 bases, with 11 bases spanning the gap. Germline assignment: CDR1 SQVTM and CDR2 ANQGSEA. The length of the CDR3 is 14 residues. Stated treatment: oral pan-JAK inhibitor, 5-10 mg twice daily. Worth noting for this clone: Its antigen is not known.

The clonotype originates from a human donor with alopecia areata. The rearrangement joins TRBV29-1 to TRBJ2-1; D is possibly TRBD2 (5 bases). Sequenced here: CD8+ T cells sorted from blood, sampled at week 4, from a patient treated with tofacitinib. The CDR3: CSVEDPGNHNEQFF. CDR3 DNA: TGCAGCGTTGAAGATCCCGGGAACCACAATGAGCAGTTCTTC.